This entry lists 23 T cell receptor beta chains sequenced from one sample in a study of control samples from healthy donors and cancer patients (dated by TCRdb to the early 2020s). Library preparation used the immunoSEQ multiplex PCR assay. TCRdb's version of the immuneACCESS table is confined to in-frame rearrangements and falls short of the full clone set. An unresolved V gene accounts for under half of the shortfall where checked; the remainder is of unknown origin. The sample yields some 99,000 clones; around nine tenths were counted once. The ten most abundant clones make up roughly 4.4% of the sample. Sequencing input: blood. Source of these receptors: a human donor in good health. The donor label of this sample is uncertain.

J is TRBJ2-7 and V is TRBV18; D is unclear. CDR3 length: 14 residues. The V gene's germline CDR1 is KGHSH and CDR2 LQKENI. Trimming removed 2 bases at V and 4 bases at J, with 12 bases between. CDR3 sequence (DNA): TGTGCCAGCTCACCAACTGACGCATTTTACGAGCAGTACTTC. It translates to CASSPTDAFYEQYF.

The J gene is TRBJ2-6, the V gene TRBV12-5; D is unresolved. Germline assignment: CDR1 LGHNT and CDR2 FRNRAP. V shed 1 base and J shed 3 bases, with 4 bases lying between them. The CDR3 has 14 residues. CDR3 nucleotides: TGTGCTAGTGGTTTGGCCCTTGGGGCCAACGTCCTGACTTTC. It specifies CASGLALGANVLTF. The full variable domain, completed using reference TRBV12-5 and TRBJ2-6, is DARVTQTPRHKVTEMGQEVTMRCQPILGHNTVFWYRQTMMQGLELLAYFRNRAPLDDSGMPKDRFSAEMPDATLATLKIQPSEPRDSAVYFCASGLALGANVLTFGAGSRLTVL.

The V call is TRBV19, the J call TRBJ2-2; a weak D match, TRBD2 (5 bases). The V gene's germline CDR1 is LNHDA and CDR2 SQIVND (reference sequence). V gave up 1 base and J gave up 0 bases, with 9 bases separating them. The CDR3 length is 16 residues. The CDR3 coding sequence is TGTGCCAGTAGTATAGGGAGGCAGGCGAACACCGGGGAGCTGTTTTTT. This sequence encodes CASSIGRQANTGELFF.

The gene calls are TRBV30 and TRBJ2-3; D is undetermined. Germline loops: CDR1 GTSNPN, CDR2 SVGIG (reference sequence). The V and J ends lost 1 base and 2 bases respectively, with 10 bases between them. The CDR3 is 14 residues long. In DNA form, the CDR3 reads TGTGCCTGGAGTGAAGGGCAAGACACAGATACGCAGTATTTT. The encoded protein is CAWSEGQDTDTQYF.

This clone was seen just once. The CDR3 DNA reads TGTGCCAGTAGAGGAGGGGGCAGAGACACCGGGGAGCTGTTTTTT. Translating it yields CASRGGGRDTGELFF. The chain has TRBV19 and TRBJ2-2; D perhaps matches TRBD1 (7 bases). Trimming shortened V by 6 bases and J by 3 bases, and 14 bases separated the two germline ends. The CDR3 is 15 amino acids. CDR1 and CDR2 (germline): LNHDA, SQIVND (reference sequence). Drawing the rest from reference TRBV19 and TRBJ2-2, the complete variable domain is DGGITQSPKYLFRKEGQNVTLSCEQNLNHDAMYWYRQDPGQGLRLIYYSQIVNDFQKGDIAEGYSVSREKKESFPLTVTSAQKNPTAFYLCASRGGGRDTGELFFGEGSRLTVL.

V is TRBV5-8 and J is TRBJ2-7; D perhaps matches TRBD1 (6 bases). CDR3 length: 15 residues. The V gene lost 2 bases and the J gene lost 2 bases, with 14 bases spanning the gap. The germline V gene has CDR1 SGHTS and CDR2 YDEGEE. The chain's CDR3 is CASSLNDRFPYEQYF. In DNA form, the CDR3 reads TGTGCCAGCAGCTTAAATGACAGGTTCCCCTACGAGCAGTACTTC.

The V and J genes are TRBV29-1 and TRBJ1-2, with D perhaps TRBD1 (6 bases). Germline assignment: CDR1 SQVTM and CDR2 ANQGSEA. This CDR3 spans 12 amino acids. The V and J ends lost 7 bases and 5 bases respectively, with 14 bases between them. The DNA for the CDR3 is TGCAGCGCCGAACAGGGACTATATGGCTACACCTTC. Translating it yields CSAEQGLYGYTF.

This sequence joins TRBV12-3 or TRBV12-4 and TRBJ2-5; 7 nucleotides agree with TRBD2. The CDR3 loop spans 13 amino acids. The trim removed 8 bases at V and 3 bases at J, leaving 6 bases unmatched. Here the CDR3 DNA reads TGTGCCAGCCGTTACGGGGGGAAAGAGACCCAGTACTTC. Its translation: CASRYGGKETQYF.

The chain links TRBV19 to TRBJ2-1; 11 positions agree with TRBD2. The trim removed 5 bases at V and 6 bases at J, leaving 6 bases unmatched. There are 15 residues in the CDR3. Germline V gene sequence: CDR1 LNHDA, CDR2 SQIVND (reference sequence). CDR3 in amino acids: CASSVGLAVFNEQFF. For the CDR3, the DNA is TGTGCCAGTAGTGTGGGACTAGCGGTCTTCAATGAGCAGTTCTTC.

The gene calls are TRBV4-1 and TRBJ1-6; D is ambiguous. The germline V and J ends were trimmed by 3 bases and 7 bases, with 19 bases remaining between them. Germline CDR1 and CDR2: MGHRA and YSYEKL. The CDR3 extends over 17 amino acids. CDR3 sequence reads: CASSHLRISRSNSPLHF. The DNA of the CDR3 is TGCGCCAGCAGCCATCTACGAATAAGCAGGTCGAATTCACCCCTCCACTTT.

The rearrangement joins TRBV6-1 to TRBJ1-2; D ambiguous. V was shortened by 1 base and J by 10 bases, with 4 bases between the two germline ends. In germline, CDR1 is MNHNS, CDR2 SASEGT. The CDR3 is 10 amino acids. The CDR3 DNA sequence: TGTGCCAGCAGTGAAGGCATCTACACCTTC. Its translation: CASSEGIYTF.

By sample fraction, this clone is medium-sized. The rearrangement links TRBV5-5 to TRBJ1-2; 7 positions agree with TRBD1. Germline loops: CDR1 SGHKS, CDR2 YYEKEE (reference sequence). CDR3 length equals 17 residues. V lost 2 bases, J lost 2 bases, and 12 bases stayed unmatched. Here the CDR3 DNA reads TGTGCCAGCAGCTTTCGTTTTTCGGGACAGTCGAACTATGGCTACACCTTC. It encodes CASSFRFSGQSNYGYTF.

The rearrangement joins TRBV15 to TRBJ1-3; the match to TRBD1 covers 7 bases. The CDR3 consists of 14 residues. Losses at the gene ends were 3 bases for V and 4 bases for J; bases not matched to a gene: 3. Looked up from germline, CDR1 is LNHNV and CDR2 is YYDKDF (reference sequence). CDR3 sequence reads: CATSRRDRGNTIYF. The CDR3 region has the DNA TGTGCCACCAGCAGGCGGGACAGAGGAAACACCATATATTTT.

The J gene is TRBJ2-2, the V gene TRBV27; the D is unclear. The CDR3 runs 13 residues. Germline values: CDR1 MNHEY, CDR2 SMNVEV (reference sequence). V lost 2 bases and J 7 bases, leaving 8 bases between the germline ends. The CDR3 spells CASSLGRLGELFF. As DNA, the CDR3 is TGTGCCAGCAGTTTAGGGCGCCTCGGGGAGCTGTTTTTT.

The chain couples TRBV6-4 to TRBJ1-1; no reliable D call. CDR3 length equals 14 residues. Per the germline V gene, CDR1 is MRHNA and CDR2 is SNTAGT. V dropped 4 bases and J dropped 3 bases, with 12 bases sitting between them. The CDR3, as DNA: TGTGCCAGCAGTGTGTGGCCGGAAGACACTGAAGCTTTCTTT. Translation: CASSVWPEDTEAFF.

This chain uses TRBV13 with TRBJ2-1; D possibly matches TRBD1 or TRBD2 (5 bases each). In germline, CDR1 is PRHDT, CDR2 FYEKMQ (reference sequence). The V end was cut by 5 bases, the J end by 7 bases, with 18 bases between. The CDR3 length is 15 residues. As DNA, the CDR3 is TGTGCCAGCAGCCCCCGCCCCAGGGAGTGGAATGAGCAGTTCTTC. This encodes CASSPRPREWNEQFF.

V gene TRBV4-3 combines with J gene TRBJ1-1; 8 nucleotides agree with TRBD1. Trimming at V came to 3 bases and at J to 8 bases, leaving 8 bases not matched to a gene. This CDR3 is built from 14 residues. Germline V lookup: CDR1 LGHNA, CDR2 YSLEER. CDR3 nucleotide sequence: TGCGCCAGCAGCCACCGGGACAGGAGAACAGAAGCTTTCTTT. It is translated as CASSHRDRRTEAFF.

The rearrangement joins TRBV28 to TRBJ2-1; 9 bases align to TRBD2. J was trimmed by 1 base and V by 5 bases; bases with no gene match: 6. The CDR3 is made up of 16 amino acids. Germline CDR1 reads MDHEN; CDR2 reads SYDVKM. This CDR3 reads CASSLGLAASYNEQFF. CDR3 sequence (DNA): TGTGCCAGCAGTCTGGGACTAGCTGCTTCCTACAATGAGCAGTTCTTC.

This rearrangement joins TRBV14 to TRBJ2-5; 13 bases line up with TRBD2. Germline V CDR1 and CDR2: SGHDN, FVKESK. V shed 4 bases and J 2 bases; nucleotides not matched to a gene: 4. There are 16 residues in the CDR3. CDR3 sequence (DNA): TGTGCCAGCAGCCTTGGGACTAGCGGGAAACAAGAGACCCAGTACTTC. Translation gives CASSLGTSGKQETQYF.

This rearrangement joins TRBV9 to TRBJ2-1; tentatively, D is TRBD2 (5 bases). The CDR3 length is 14 residues. CDR1 is SGDLS and CDR2 is YYNGEE in the germline V gene. V lost 0 bases to trimming and J lost 5 bases, with 9 bases between them. CDR3 protein: CASSVGAGNNEQFF. The CDR3 coding sequence is TGTGCCAGCAGCGTAGGGGCCGGGAACAATGAGCAGTTCTTC. Looking up the rest from reference TRBV9 and TRBJ2-1 gives the full variable domain: DSGVTQTPKHLITATGQRVTLRCSPRSGDLSVYWYQQSLDQGLQFLIQYYNGEERAKGNILERFSAQQFPDLHSELNLSSLELGDSALYFCASSVGAGNNEQFFGPGTRLTVL.

This clone has a single count. This chain uses TRBV9 with TRBJ1-2; 7 bases fit TRBD1. Losses at the gene ends were 4 bases for V and 4 bases for J; bases not matched to a gene: 4. The CDR3 totals 13 residues. CDR1 is SGDLS, CDR2 YYNGEE, per germline. The CDR3 DNA follows: TGTGCCAGCAGCCGAGGGGGCGCCTATGGCTACACCTTC. As protein: CASSRGGAYGYTF.

The chain uses TRBV4-1 and TRBJ2-1; perhaps TRBD2 as D (6 bases). The CDR3 has 16 residues. Between the trimmed V and J ends, which lost 1 base and 2 bases, there was a span of 12 bases. The germline V gene encodes CDR1 MGHRA and CDR2 YSYEKL. This chain's CDR3 is CASSQAAGSTYNEQFF. CDR3 coding DNA: TGCGCCAGCAGCCAAGCCGCGGGGAGTACCTACAATGAGCAGTTCTTC.

This chain uses TRBV5-6 with TRBJ1-5; the match to TRBD1 covers 8 bases. Per the germline V gene, CDR1 is SGHDT and CDR2 is YYEEEE. CDR3 length: 16 amino acids. Losses at the gene ends were 1 base for V and 5 bases for J; bases not matched to a gene: 8. The CDR3 loop reads CASSLRTGIGDQPQHF. CDR3 DNA sequence: TGTGCCAGCAGCTTGAGGACAGGGATTGGAGATCAGCCCCAGCATTTT.